Shown below are 25 T cell receptor beta chains from a single sample sequenced in a study of blood T cell repertoires in COVID-19. The method was immunoSEQ multiplex PCR; TCRdb's version includes in-frame clones alone and lacks a portion of them. The repertoire consists of about 480,000 clones, with roughly 90% occurring once and the leading ten covering over 1.5%. Sequencing was carried out using PBMCs or T cells enriched from blood (not recorded which). The receptors here all came from a woman aged 40 to 50 who had recovered from COVID-19.

The chain is built from TRBV12-5 and TRBJ2-3, with 12 positions matching TRBD1. Germline V gives CDR1 LGHNT, CDR2 FRNRAP. V lost 5 bases to trimming and J lost 2 bases; unmatched junction nucleotides: 5. CDR3 length: 16 amino acids. In DNA form, the CDR3 reads TGTGCTAGTGGTACGGGACAGGGGGCGATCACAGATACGCAGTATTTT. Encoded protein: CASGTGQGAITDTQYF.

The chain joins TRBV5-1 to TRBJ2-1; possibly TRBD2 for D (5 bases). The CDR3 contains 11 residues. Germline loops: CDR1 SGHRS, CDR2 YFSETQ. Deletions cut 3 bases from V and 12 bases from J, with 10 bases between. CDR3 protein: CASSSEGGQFF. The CDR3 coding sequence is TGCGCCAGCAGCTCCGAAGGAGGGCAGTTCTTC.

The chain uses TRBV21-1 and TRBJ2-7; the D call TRBD1 from the table was never checked on the DNA. TRBV21-1 is marked as a pseudogene. This CDR3 has 14 amino acids. DNA for the CDR3: TGTGCCAGCATGGGACAGGGACCCTCCTACGAGCAGTACTTC. It is translated as CASMGQGPSYEQYF.

The rearrangement uses TRBV6-2 or TRBV6-3 and TRBJ1-5, with 8 bases that match TRBD1. The CDR3 loop spans 15 amino acids. The germline CDR1 and CDR2 sequences are MNHEY and SVGEGT. J lost 7 bases, V lost 6 bases, and 11 bases had no gene match. The CDR3 sequence: CASSSLGDRRQPQHF. CDR3 coding DNA: TGTGCCAGCAGCTCGTTGGGGGACAGGCGCCAGCCCCAGCATTTT.

The chain uses TRBV7-9 and TRBJ1-2; D might be TRBD1 (5 bases). V lost 1 base and J 3 bases, leaving 15 bases between the germline ends. Germline CDR1 is SEHNR and CDR2 is FQNEAQ (reference sequence). CDR3 length equals 16 residues. The CDR3 DNA is TGTGCCAGCAGCTTAGTAGAGTCAGGGTGGGACTATGGCTACACCTTC. Translated: CASSLVESGWDYGYTF.

The gene calls are TRBV12-3 or TRBV12-4 and TRBJ2-7; 11 nucleotides match TRBD2. The CDR3 runs 13 residues. J was trimmed by 3 bases and V by 6 bases; bases with no gene match: 1. CDR3 sequence (DNA): TGTGCCAGCAGGGGGACTAGCGGCTACGAGCAGTACTTC. Protein sequence: CASRGTSGYEQYF.

The V and J genes are TRBV5-1 and TRBJ2-1, with D possibly TRBD1 on 6 matching bases. Trimming left V 7 bases short and J 5 bases short, with 13 bases between. The germline V gene encodes CDR1 SGHRS and CDR2 YFSETQ. The CDR3 runs 13 residues. Here the CDR3 reads CASSGRGDNEQFF. In DNA form, the CDR3 reads TGCGCCAGCTCCGGCAGGGGAGACAATGAGCAGTTCTTC. The full variable domain, its missing parts supplied by reference TRBV5-1 and TRBJ2-1, is KAGVTQTPRYLIKTRGQQVTLSCSPISGHRSVSWYQQTPGQGLQFLFEYFSETQRNKGNFPGRFSGRQFSNSRSEMNVSTLELGDSALYLCASSGRGDNEQFFGPGTRLTVL.

The chain couples TRBV5-5 to TRBJ1-1, with D perhaps TRBD1 (5 bases). This CDR3 region has 17 residues. V was shortened by 0 bases and J by 0 bases, with 15 bases between the two germline ends. Germline V CDR1 and CDR2: SGHKS, YYEKEE (reference sequence). CDR3 protein: CASSLAVDITLNTEAFF. Here the CDR3 DNA reads TGTGCCAGCAGCTTGGCCGTGGACATTACCTTGAACACTGAAGCTTTCTTT.

V is TRBV18 and J is TRBJ2-1, with D possibly TRBD1 on 6 matching bases. The CDR3 consists of 15 residues. CDR1 KGHSH and CDR2 LQKENI come from the germline V gene. V was clipped by 6 bases and J by 6 bases, with 18 bases between them. As DNA, the CDR3 is TGTGCCAGCTCTTCACTCGGACAGACGACCAATGAGCAGTTCTTC. It yields the protein CASSSLGQTTNEQFF.

V is TRBV18 and J is TRBJ1-1, with 7 bases aligning to TRBD1. CDR3 length: 14 amino acids. Germline CDR1 and CDR2: KGHSH and LQKENI. The V segment lost 5 bases and the J segment 1 base; nucleotides outside the gene matches: 4. CDR3 loop: CASSFNRGNTEAFF. The CDR3 DNA reads TGTGCCAGCTCATTTAACAGGGGGAACACTGAAGCTTTCTTT.

In this sample, this clone turned up once. The V and J genes are TRBV6-4 and TRBJ2-1; the D is unclear. Per the germline V gene, CDR1 is MRHNA and CDR2 is SNTAGT. The CDR3 is 14 residues long. The V end was cut by 3 bases, the J end by 6 bases, with 12 bases between. The CDR3 loop reads CASSEEYNLNEQFF. The CDR3 DNA reads as TGTGCCAGCAGTGAGGAGTATAACCTCAATGAGCAGTTCTTC.

This chain uses TRBV5-1 with TRBJ2-1; TRBD2 aligns across 9 bases. The V segment lost 4 bases and the J segment 9 bases; nucleotides outside the gene matches: 14. The CDR3 has 16 residues. Germline-derived CDR1 and CDR2 are SGHRS and YFSETQ. In DNA form, the CDR3 reads TGCGCCAGCAGCCCCCCCGGGGTAGCGGGAGAGAGTGAGCAGTTCTTC. Its protein product is CASSPPGVAGESEQFF.

The gene calls are TRBV28 and TRBJ2-7; unclear D gene. V was shortened by 10 bases and J by 4 bases, with 11 bases between the two germline ends. From germline, CDR1 is MDHEN and CDR2 SYDVKM. The CDR3 is 11 residues long. CDR3 bases: TGTGCCATCAATGCGCCATACGAGCAGTACTTC. This translates into CAINAPYEQYF. The complete variable domain, with remaining parts taken from reference TRBV28 and TRBJ2-7, reads DVKVTQSSRYLVKRTGEKVFLECVQDMDHENMFWYRQDPGLGLRLIYFSYDVKMKEKGDIPEGYSVSREKKERFSLILESASTNQTSMYLCAINAPYEQYFGPGTRLTVT.

The chain couples TRBV27 to TRBJ2-5; D possibly corresponds to TRBD2 (6 bases). This CDR3 is 16 amino acids long. The ends were cut back, 0 bases at V and 0 bases at J, with 11 bases in the middle. CDR1 and CDR2 from the germline V gene are MNHEY and SMNVEV (reference sequence). CDR3 DNA sequence: TGTGCCAGCAGTTTATCGGGCGGGGATTACCAAGAGACCCAGTACTTC. The encoded protein is CASSLSGGDYQETQYF.

The genes are TRBV5-1 and TRBJ1-2; the match to TRBD1 covers 12 bases. There are 15 residues in the CDR3. Germline V CDR1 and CDR2: SGHRS, YFSETQ. With 4 bases clipped from V and 10 bases from J, the junction kept 11 bases outside the gene matches. CDR3 DNA sequence: TGCGCCAGCAGCCACACCGGGACAGGGGGCACCAACTACACCTTC. This gives the protein CASSHTGTGGTNYTF.

This clone was seen just once. The chain recombines TRBV3-1 (or the pseudogene TRBV3-2) with TRBJ1-1, with D tentatively TRBD1 (6 bases). V was clipped by 6 bases and J by 3 bases, with 8 bases between them. The V gene's germline CDR1 is LGHDT and CDR2 YNNKEL (reference sequence). This CDR3 has 12 amino acids. The CDR3 bases are TGTGCCAGCAGTCCAGGGGACACTGAAGCTTTCTTT. Residues: CASSPGDTEAFF.

This clone was picked up a small number of times. The rearrangement links TRBV12-5 to TRBJ1-5; D is possibly TRBD1 (5 bases). CDR3 length: 14 amino acids. The V and J ends lost 1 base and 7 bases respectively, with 11 bases between them. Germline V CDR1 and CDR2: LGHNT, FRNRAP. The CDR3 DNA reads as TGTGCTAGTGGTTTGGCGGGACTAGTACAGCCCCAGCATTTT. Translating it yields CASGLAGLVQPQHF.

This rearrangement joins TRBV4-2 to TRBJ2-6; D might be TRBD2 (5 bases). The CDR3 consists of 21 residues. CDR1 is LGHNA and CDR2 is YNFKEQ in the germline V gene. V was trimmed by 4 bases and J by 3 bases, leaving 28 bases between them. CDR3 bases: TGTGCCAGCAGCCCCCTCCTGTGGAGGAACGGTGCATCGGATGGGGCCAACGTCCTGACTTTC. It translates to CASSPLLWRNGASDGANVLTF.

The V gene is TRBV6-5, the J gene TRBJ2-2; 9 bases map to TRBD1. Germline CDR1 and CDR2: MNHEY and SVGAGI. CDR3 length equals 15 residues. The ends lost 2 bases at V and 6 bases at J; junction bases unmatched: 4. CDR3 loop: CASSYGTGSPGELFF. The CDR3 region has the DNA TGTGCCAGCAGTTACGGGACAGGGTCGCCCGGGGAGCTGTTTTTT.

The J gene is TRBJ2-3, the V gene TRBV7-9; no definite D call. Per germline, CDR1 SEHNR and CDR2 FQNEAQ (reference sequence). Trimming shortened V by 1 base and J by 3 bases, and 11 bases separated the two germline ends. This CDR3 comprises 15 residues. The CDR3 nucleotides read TGTGCCAGCAGCTTAGGAGGCCTAGAGACAGATACGCAGTATTTT. This gives the protein CASSLGGLETDTQYF.

V is TRBV11-1 and J is TRBJ2-7; no definite D call. V shed 1 base and J shed 2 bases, with 9 bases lying between them. CDR3 length equals 14 residues. Looked up from germline, CDR1 is SGHAT and CDR2 is FQDESV (reference sequence). The CDR3: CASSLVSRTYEQYF. CDR3 bases: TGTGCCAGCAGCTTAGTTTCCAGAACCTACGAGCAGTACTTC.

The genes are TRBV3-1 (or the pseudogene TRBV3-2) and TRBJ2-5; 11 bases match TRBD2. J was trimmed by 4 bases and V by 4 bases; bases with no gene match: 8. The CDR3 is 16 amino acids. CDR1 and CDR2 (germline): LGHDT, YNNKEL (reference sequence). Here the CDR3 reads CASSPIGTSGGETQYF. The CDR3 DNA reads TGTGCCAGCAGCCCGATCGGGACTAGCGGCGGAGAGACCCAGTACTTC.

This rearrangement joins TRBV6-6 to TRBJ2-4; D may be TRBD1 (6 bases). Trimming removed 5 bases at V and 2 bases at J, with 22 bases between. Germline CDR1 reads MNHNY; CDR2 reads SVGAGI (reference sequence). The CDR3 length is 18 residues. DNA of the CDR3: TGTGCCAGCAGTCGGCGATGGACCGGGACACAGACCAAAAACATTCAGTACTTC. Translating it yields CASSRRWTGTQTKNIQYF.

V is TRBV7-8 and J is TRBJ1-2, with D possibly TRBD1 on 5 matching bases. The ends were cut back, 1 base at V and 4 bases at J, with 10 bases in the middle. The CDR3 has 14 amino acids. Germline CDR1 SGHVS, CDR2 FQNEAQ. Here the CDR3 reads CASSLDRQSYGYTF. The CDR3 bases are TGTGCCAGCAGCTTAGATCGACAGTCCTATGGCTACACCTTC.

Written as DNA, the CDR3 is TGTGCCAGCAGCCACATGGGCGGGAGGGCTCCTGAGCAGTTCTTC. Amino acids: CASSHMGGRAPEQFF. The chain links TRBV7-9 to TRBJ2-1; 9 bases line up with TRBD2. J was trimmed by 9 bases and V by 5 bases; bases with no gene match: 11. The germline V gene has CDR1 SEHNR and CDR2 FQNEAQ (reference sequence). CDR3 size: 15 residues.